This T cell receptor (beta chain) was found in a study of T-cell reconstitution after alpha-beta-depleted transplantation in children. Ten or more counts support this clonotype. Construction of the TCRbeta library involved unique molecular identifiers. TCRdb re-called the PCR reads through MiXCR, storing one row per CDR3 protein. The table records about 360,000 distinct CDR3 sequences, about an eighth of them present only once. The sequence derives from a human donor who donated a stem cell graft to a child with Fanconi anemia. The sequences come from PBMCs, collected from the stem cell graft.

The CDR3 sequence is CASSLSGSPENTIYF. CDR3 coding DNA: TGCGCCAGCAGCTTATCGGGGAGCCCGGAGAACACCATATATTTT. This sequence joins TRBV5-1 and TRBJ1-3; D is uncertain. CDR1 SGHRS and CDR2 YFSETQ come from the germline V gene. CDR3 size: 15 residues. V was cut by 2 bases and J by 7 bases, with 16 bases left in between.